This paragraph reports one T cell receptor beta chain. The CDR3 loop spans 15 amino acids. From germline, CDR1 is LGHDT and CDR2 YNNKEL (reference sequence). The V and J ends lost 4 bases and 6 bases, in that order; junction bases with no gene match: 6. The data were obtained in a study of blood T cell repertoires in COVID-19. Study context: Researchers got acute and convalescent COVID-19 samples from the United States, Italy and Spain. T cells, B-cell-depleted T cells, or PBMCs supplied cDNA or gDNA.

Per the original methods: From reference gene primer amplification, estimates of nucleated cell counts were derived. Here immunoSEQ multiplex PCR was the method, and the copy in TCRdb shows in-frame clones only, minus some. Clone size and the V and J calls come from that table; the DNA yielded D and trimming. Counted here are about 180,000 clones, roughly 88% occurring once; the ten biggest clones make up about 3.9%. The chain is built from TRBV3-1 (or the pseudogene TRBV3-2) and TRBJ1-4; 9 nucleotides match TRBD1. The receptor comes from a woman in her twenties or thirties with acute or convalescent COVID-19. Sequencing was carried out using peripheral blood. In DNA, the CDR3 is TGTGCCAGCAGCCCGGGACAGGGACGTCATGAAAAACTGTTTTTT. Translating gives CASSPGQGRHEKLFF.